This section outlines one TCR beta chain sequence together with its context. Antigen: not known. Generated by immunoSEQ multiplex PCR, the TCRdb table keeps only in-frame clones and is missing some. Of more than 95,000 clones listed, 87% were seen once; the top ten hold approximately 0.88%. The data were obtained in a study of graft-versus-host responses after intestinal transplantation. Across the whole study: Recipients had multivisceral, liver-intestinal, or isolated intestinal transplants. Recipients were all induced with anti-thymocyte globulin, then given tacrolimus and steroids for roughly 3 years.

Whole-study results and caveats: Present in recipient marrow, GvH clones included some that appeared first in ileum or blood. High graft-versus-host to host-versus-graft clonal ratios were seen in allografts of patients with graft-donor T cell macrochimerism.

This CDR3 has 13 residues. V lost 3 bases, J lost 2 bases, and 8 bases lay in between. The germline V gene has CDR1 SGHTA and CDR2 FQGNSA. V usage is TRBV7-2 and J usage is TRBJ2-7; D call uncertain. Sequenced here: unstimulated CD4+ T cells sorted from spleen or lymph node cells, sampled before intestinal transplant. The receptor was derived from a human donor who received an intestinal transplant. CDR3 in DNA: TGTGCCAGCAGCTTTCCCGGACCCTACGAGCAGTACTTC. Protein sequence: CASSFPGPYEQYF.